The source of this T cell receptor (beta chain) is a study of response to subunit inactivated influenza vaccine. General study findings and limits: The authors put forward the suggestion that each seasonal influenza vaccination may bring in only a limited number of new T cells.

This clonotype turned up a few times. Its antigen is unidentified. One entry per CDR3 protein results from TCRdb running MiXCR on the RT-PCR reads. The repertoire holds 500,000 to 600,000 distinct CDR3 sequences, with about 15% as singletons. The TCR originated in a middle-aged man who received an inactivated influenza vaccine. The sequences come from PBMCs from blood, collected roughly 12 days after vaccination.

The CDR3 region is CSARSPHTGAGTEAFF. The CDR3 DNA follows: TGCAGTGCTAGATCGCCCCACACAGGGGCGGGCACTGAAGCTTTCTTT. The V gene is TRBV20-1, the J gene TRBJ1-1; 7 bases line up with TRBD1. The CDR3 is 16 residues long. Trimming at V came to 2 bases and at J to 4 bases, leaving 13 bases not matched to a gene. Looked up from germline, CDR1 is DFQATT and CDR2 is SNEGSKA (reference sequence).